The 24 T cell receptor beta chains below were found in one sample sequenced in a study of cytotoxic CD8 clonotypes in ibrutinib-treated CLL. Clones were sequenced by immunoSEQ multiplex PCR, and TCRdb holds only the in-frame ones, with some missing. This sample has under 200,000 clones, with roughly 80% found just once. The starting material was PBMCs, obtained after 12 months of ibrutinib treatment. The receptors shown here come from a human donor with chronic lymphocytic leukemia.

This chain connects TRBV5-1 to TRBJ2-3, with D maybe TRBD1 (6 bases). This CDR3 is 15 amino acids long. Trimming pared 5 bases from V and 1 base from J, leaving 14 bases between. From germline, CDR1 is SGHRS and CDR2 YFSETQ. CDR3 loop: CASSTRDTGTDTQYF. The DNA of the CDR3 is TGCGCCAGCAGTACCCGGGACACCGGCACAGATACGCAGTATTTT.

The gene calls are TRBV7-2 and TRBJ1-2, with a possible D match to TRBD1 (6 bases). Germline loops: CDR1 SGHTA, CDR2 FQGNSA. This CDR3 has 14 residues. Trimming pared 3 bases from V and 7 bases from J, leaving 15 bases between. In DNA form, the CDR3 reads TGTGCCAGCAGCTTGCTCGACAGCAGGGGTGGCTACACCTTC. This encodes CASSLLDSRGGYTF.

V usage is TRBV5-1 and J usage is TRBJ2-5, with a weak D call TRBD2 (6 bases). CDR1 is SGHRS and CDR2 is YFSETQ in the germline V gene. V lost 0 bases and J 4 bases, leaving 19 bases between the germline ends. This CDR3 has 17 amino acids. For the CDR3, the DNA is TGCGCCAGCAGCTTGGTTCCGGGAAGACTAGGCTCAGAGACCCAGTACTTC. Its protein product is CASSLVPGRLGSETQYF.

Written as DNA, the CDR3 is TGTGCCAGCAGCGCGGACAGGGGACAGCCCCAGCATTTT. Translated, it gives CASSADRGQPQHF. J is TRBJ1-5 and V is TRBV7-6, with TRBD1 matching 9 bases. The J segment lost 7 bases and the V segment lost 5 bases, leaving 3 bases of the junction unmatched. This CDR3 is built from 13 residues. Germline V lookup: CDR1 SGHVS, CDR2 FNYEAQ.

The chain has TRBV18 and TRBJ2-3, with D perhaps given as TRBD1 or TRBD2 (5 bases each). V lost 3 bases to trimming and J lost 3 bases, with 7 bases between them. This CDR3 is built from 13 residues. The germline V gene encodes CDR1 KGHSH and CDR2 LQKENI. The CDR3 sequence: CASSPGVTDTQYF. The DNA for the CDR3 is TGTGCCAGCTCACCGGGGGTTACAGATACGCAGTATTTT. The full variable domain, rest sourced from reference TRBV18 and TRBJ2-3, is NAGVMQNPRHLVRRRGQEARLRCSPMKGHSHVYWYRQLPEEGLKFMVYLQKENIIDESGMPKERFSAEFPKEGPSILRIQQVVRGDSAAYFCASSPGVTDTQYFGPGTRLTVL.

This sequence joins TRBV7-2 and TRBJ2-7, with D possibly matching TRBD2 (5 bases). The CDR3 contains 14 residues. The germline V and J ends were trimmed by 1 base and 7 bases, with 14 bases remaining between them. Germline-derived CDR1 and CDR2 are SGHTA and FQGNSA. The CDR3 coding sequence is TGTGCCAGCAGCTTAGAGGGAGCGGCCGGGGAGCAGTACTTC. It yields the protein CASSLEGAAGEQYF.

J is TRBJ1-4 and V is TRBV28, with 9 bases fitting TRBD1. Trimming removed 5 bases from V and 7 bases from J; junction bases left unmatched: 11. Germline CDR1 MDHEN, CDR2 SYDVKM. The CDR3 consists of 16 residues. The CDR3 region is CASSPGDRAGGEKLFF. Here the CDR3 DNA reads TGTGCCAGCAGTCCCGGGGACAGGGCGGGTGGTGAAAAACTGTTTTTT.

This clone was detected only a few times. The V call is TRBV18, the J call TRBJ1-6; D is uncertain. The CDR3 spans 14 residues. V dropped 6 bases and J dropped 10 bases, with 16 bases sitting between them. CDR1 is KGHSH and CDR2 is LQKENI in the germline V gene. The CDR3 DNA reads TGTGCCAGCTCCCTCGCCTCAGGACGGTCACCCCTCCACTTT. Its protein is CASSLASGRSPLHF.

The genes are TRBV7-3 and TRBJ2-3, with 7 bases fitting TRBD2. Germline CDR1 is SGHTA and CDR2 is FQGTGA. This CDR3 comprises 16 residues. V shed 1 base, J shed 0 bases, and the junction held 4 bases outside the gene matches. The CDR3: CASSLRLAHSTDTQYF. CDR3 coding DNA: TGTGCCAGCAGCTTAAGACTAGCCCATAGCACAGATACGCAGTATTTT.

The CDR3 spells CASRAEGQGGYGYTF. CDR3 in DNA: TGTGCCAGCAGAGCCGAGGGACAGGGGGGTTATGGCTACACCTTC. The gene calls are TRBV6-1 and TRBJ1-2; 11 positions agree with TRBD1. Trimming removed 6 bases from V and 5 bases from J; junction bases left unmatched: 8. Germline CDR1 is MNHNS and CDR2 is SASEGT. CDR3 length: 15 residues.

The chain recombines TRBV5-1 with TRBJ1-3, with D maybe TRBD1 (6 bases). The V end was cut by 2 bases, the J end by 8 bases, with 14 bases between. The CDR3 contains 14 residues. Per germline, CDR1 SGHRS and CDR2 YFSETQ. The CDR3 region is CASSLRGAEDTIYF. The CDR3 nucleotides are TGCGCCAGCAGCTTAAGGGGGGCTGAGGACACCATATATTTT.

The rearrangement joins TRBV11-2 to TRBJ2-3; 11 nucleotides line up with TRBD2. Germline V gene data show CDR1 as SGHAT and CDR2 as FQNNGV. The J segment lost 10 bases and the V segment lost 3 bases, leaving 9 bases of the junction unmatched. This CDR3 spans 15 amino acids. CDR3 protein: CASSFRSTSGRAQYF. The CDR3 nucleotides read TGTGCCAGCAGCTTTCGATCCACTAGCGGGAGAGCGCAGTATTTT.

Here the CDR3 DNA reads TGCAGCGGGCGGAGCCGCGATGAGCAGTTCTTC. Encoded protein: CSGRSRDEQFF. This chain connects TRBV29-1 to TRBJ2-1; D gene unclear. The CDR3 extends over 11 amino acids. The V and J ends lost 7 bases and 8 bases respectively, with 12 bases between them. CDR1 and CDR2 (germline): SQVTM, ANQGSEA.

At least ten counts were recorded for this clone. The chain carries TRBV18 and TRBJ1-3; D gene unclear. V lost 2 bases, J lost 4 bases, and 0 bases lay in between. The CDR3 has 11 residues. CDR1 KGHSH and CDR2 LQKENI come from the germline V gene. The CDR3 region is CASSPGNTIYF. The CDR3 DNA sequence: TGTGCCAGCTCACCAGGAAACACCATATATTTT.

This chain uses TRBV21-1 with TRBJ2-4; the DNA was not used to check the table's D call, TRBD1. TRBV21-1 is annotated as a pseudogene. The CDR3 covers 20 residues. CDR3 sequence (DNA): TGTGCCAGCAGCAAAAAGGGGACAGGGCCCTCGAAACCGGCCAAAAACATTCAGTACTTC. Translated: CASSKKGTGPSKPAKNIQYF.

V is TRBV7-9 and J is TRBJ1-5; D is perhaps TRBD1 (6 bases). Germline lookup yields CDR1 SEHNR and CDR2 FQNEAQ (reference sequence). The germline V and J ends were trimmed by 4 bases and 11 bases, with 15 bases remaining between them. The CDR3 is 13 amino acids. Here the CDR3 reads CASSYQAQGTQHF. The DNA of the CDR3 is TGTGCCAGCAGCTACCAAGCCCAGGGGACCCAGCATTTT.

The chain combines TRBV5-1 with TRBJ1-4; TRBD1 matches at 8 bases. The CDR3 covers 14 residues. Germline V gives CDR1 SGHRS, CDR2 YFSETQ. V lost 4 bases to trimming and J lost 3 bases; unmatched junction nucleotides: 2. This chain's CDR3 is CASSQQGANEKLFF. The CDR3, as DNA: TGCGCCAGCAGCCAACAGGGGGCTAATGAAAAACTGTTTTTT.

This clone was found a few times. The rearrangement links TRBV11-1 to TRBJ1-2; D unclear. V was shortened by 1 base and J by 7 bases, with 10 bases between the two germline ends. The CDR3 loop spans 13 amino acids. Germline V CDR1 and CDR2: SGHAT, FQDESV (reference sequence). CDR3 amino acids: CASSLGRAAGYTF. For the CDR3, the DNA is TGTGCCAGCAGCTTAGGTAGGGCAGCTGGCTACACCTTC.

V is TRBV7-2 and J is TRBJ2-5; 12 bases line up with TRBD2. This CDR3 has 17 amino acids. V dropped 5 bases and J dropped 5; count of bases not matched to a gene: 12. Looked up from germline, CDR1 is SGHTA and CDR2 is FQGNSA. The CDR3 DNA reads as TGTGCCAGCAGCCAGGGCCCTAGCGGGGGGGCCGGGGAGACCCAGTACTTC. Translated, it gives CASSQGPSGGAGETQYF.

Of note for this clone: This sample also contains other DNA sequences that code for the same CDR3. V usage is TRBV7-2 and J usage is TRBJ1-1; D might be TRBD1 (6 bases). Germline assignment: CDR1 SGHTA and CDR2 FQGNSA. The CDR3 runs to 13 residues. V was cut by 7 bases and J by 1 base, with 10 bases left in between. The CDR3 loop is CASIGQSNTEAFF. The CDR3 bases are TGTGCCAGCATCGGACAGTCGAACACTGAAGCTTTCTTT.

The chain links TRBV6-8 to TRBJ1-1, with 7 bases fitting TRBD1. The CDR3 length is 19 residues. With V trimmed by 5 bases and J by 3 bases, 21 bases remained unmatched. Germline V CDR1 and CDR2: MNHGY, SAAAGT. CDR3 amino acids: CASSRGVDRVSEGYTEAFF. The CDR3 DNA reads as TGTGCCAGCAGTCGCGGGGTCGACAGGGTATCGGAGGGTTACACTGAAGCTTTCTTT.

Note on this clone: A much larger clone is a single base away; this may be a read error. This sample also contains other DNA sequences that code for the same CDR3. The J gene is TRBJ2-7, the V gene TRBV5-5; no clear D gene. Trimming removed 2 bases from V and 0 bases from J, with 3 bases in between. The CDR3 is 12 residues long. From germline, CDR1 is SGHKS and CDR2 YYEKEE (reference sequence). CDR3 coding DNA: TGTGCCAGCAGCTTAACCTCCTACGAGCAGTACTTC. Amino acid sequence: CASSLTSYEQYF.

The chain is built from TRBV28 and TRBJ1-1; TRBD1 is a possible D gene (5 bases). This CDR3 contains 13 residues. Trimming removed 4 bases at V and 10 bases at J, with 16 bases between. From germline, CDR1 is MDHEN and CDR2 SYDVKM. CDR3 residues: CASSSPPGSGAFF. Here the CDR3 DNA reads TGTGCCAGCAGTTCCCCCCCAGGGTCTGGAGCTTTCTTT.

The V gene is TRBV4-1, the J gene TRBJ1-3, with a possible D match to TRBD1 (6 bases). The CDR3 is 16 residues long. CDR1 and CDR2 (germline): MGHRA, YSYEKL. Trimming cost V 6 bases and J 1 base, with 16 bases left between them. DNA for the CDR3: TGCGCCAGCAGTCCCCCCCAGGGGTGGTCTGGAAACACCATATATTTT. This encodes CASSPPQGWSGNTIYF.